This TCR beta chain emerged from a study of T cell repertoires in cytomegalovirus infection. Whole-study results and caveats: Within the response measured ex vivo, HLA-C-restricted CMV-specific TCR beta clonotypes were dominant.

Points on this clonotype: Its antigen remains unidentified.

J gave up 2 bases and V 6 bases, and 9 bases lay outside the gene matches. CDR3 length: 18 residues. Germline CDR1 KGHSH, CDR2 LQKENI. Each CDR3 protein gets one entry after TCRdb re-called the reads with MiXCR. Counted here are roughly 500,000 distinct CDR3 sequences, about 11% occurring once; the ten biggest clones make up roughly 10%. This receptor was identified in a human donor in good health (CMV status not recorded). Some clones in this sample may be carry-over from other donors' samples. The chain is built from TRBV18 and TRBJ2-2; 13 nucleotides agree with TRBD2. Input material: PBMCs. CDR3 coding DNA: TGTGCCAGCTCGCCCAGGACTAGCGGGAGAGACAACACCGGGGAGCTGTTTTTT. Translating gives CASSPRTSGRDNTGELFF.